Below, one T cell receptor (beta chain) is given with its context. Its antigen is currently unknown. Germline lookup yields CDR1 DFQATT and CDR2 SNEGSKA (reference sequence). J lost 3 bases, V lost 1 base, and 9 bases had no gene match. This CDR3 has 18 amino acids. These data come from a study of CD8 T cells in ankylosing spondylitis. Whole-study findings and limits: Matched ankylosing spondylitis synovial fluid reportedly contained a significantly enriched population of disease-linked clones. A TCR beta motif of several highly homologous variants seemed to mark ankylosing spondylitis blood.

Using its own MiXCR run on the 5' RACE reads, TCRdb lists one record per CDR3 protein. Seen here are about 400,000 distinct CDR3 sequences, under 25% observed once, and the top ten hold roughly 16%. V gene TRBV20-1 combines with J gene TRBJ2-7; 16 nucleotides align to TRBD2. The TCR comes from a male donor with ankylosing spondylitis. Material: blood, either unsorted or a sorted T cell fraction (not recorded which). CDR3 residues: CSARAGTSGRAPFYEQYF. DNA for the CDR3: TGCAGTGCTAGAGCCGGGACTAGCGGGAGGGCCCCATTCTACGAGCAGTACTTC.